A single TCR beta chain is shown here with its context. The target antigen is unknown. This sample stems from a study of vaccination and CD4 T cells after COVID-19. CDR1 is DFQATT, CDR2 SNEGSKA, per germline (reference sequence). V shed 5 bases and J shed 0 bases, with 8 bases lying between them. This CDR3 comprises 14 residues. This sample's treatment: roughly 11-day PBMC culture with coronavirus spike peptide pools or control peptides (ViraFEST assay). Scientists ran DNA taken from cultured CD4+ T cells through the Oncomine TCR Beta short-read assay for sequencing. TCRdb passed the PCR reads through MiXCR, listing each CDR3 protein once. This table has 15,000 to 19,000 distinct CDR3 sequences, 58% appearing once.

The sample consisted of CD4+ T cells from blood, cultured in vitro. This chain uses TRBV20-1 with TRBJ2-6; D uncertain. The clonotype was recovered from a human donor who had recovered from COVID-19. CDR3 sequence: CSAEYSSGANVLTF. The DNA of the CDR3 is TGCAGTGCTGAATATTCCTCTGGGGCCAACGTCCTGACTTTC.